This passage covers 12 T cell receptor beta chains from one sample sequenced in a study of PD-L1 blockade in urothelial cancer (dated by TCRdb to about 2017). The sample's time point label, decoded: peripheral blood 6 weeks after treatment start. The receptor library was made with the immunoSEQ multiplex PCR assay. TCRdb stores this immuneACCESS table with in-frame sequences only. Part of the clones is absent; in the studies checked, under half of the shortfall reflects unresolved V genes, and no reason is known for the rest. The sample records about 45,000 clones, roughly 85% of which are singletons. The ten largest clonotypes hold less than 15% of the sample. Sequencing used PBMCs, obtained around atezolizumab (anti-PD-L1) treatment. The receptor set was obtained from a man in his 60s with urothelial cancer.

In its sample, this clone was seen once. V usage is TRBV11-2 and J usage is TRBJ2-1; tentatively, D is TRBD2 (5 bases). V was shortened by 5 bases and J by 4 bases, with 15 bases between the two germline ends. Germline V lookup: CDR1 SGHAT, CDR2 FQNNGV. This CDR3 has 15 amino acids. CDR3 in amino acids: CASSLSSGFYNEQFF. CDR3 DNA sequence: TGTGCCAGCAGCCTTAGTTCGGGGTTTTACAATGAGCAGTTCTTC.

The gene calls are TRBV30 and TRBJ1-2; TRBD1 matches 7 bases. Germline-derived CDR1 and CDR2 are GTSNPN and SVGIG (reference sequence). The V and J ends lost 0 bases and 8 bases, in that order; junction bases with no gene match: 12. The CDR3 runs 15 residues. CDR3 protein: CAWSVLMKGARGYTF. In DNA, the CDR3 is TGTGCCTGGAGTGTACTTATGAAGGGGGCGCGGGGCTACACCTTC.

The chain has TRBV4-2 and TRBJ2-3, with 13 bases aligning to TRBD2. Trimming cost V 4 bases and J 2 bases; bases outside gene matches: 3. CDR1 is LGHNA and CDR2 is YNFKEQ in the germline V gene. This CDR3 region has 16 residues. The CDR3 nucleotides are TGTGCCAGCAGCCCGGGACTAGCGGGACTCACAGATACGCAGTATTTT. Protein: CASSPGLAGLTDTQYF.

V gene TRBV5-6 combines with J gene TRBJ2-7; 12 bases line up with TRBD2. After removal of 4 bases from V and 2 bases from J, the junction contained 4 bases not matched to a gene. CDR1 is SGHDT, CDR2 YYEEEE, per germline. This CDR3 contains 15 residues. In DNA, the CDR3 is TGTGCCAGCAGCCAGCTAGCGGGGGGGACCTACGAGCAGTACTTC. Residues: CASSQLAGGTYEQYF.

The chain employs TRBV10-3 and TRBJ2-1; no firm D call. Trimming stripped 1 base from V and 0 bases from J, with 13 bases between. From germline, CDR1 is ENHRY and CDR2 SYGVKD. This CDR3 spans 17 amino acids. The CDR3, as DNA: TGTGCCATCAGTGAGTTTACATTGGGCAGCTCCTACAATGAGCAGTTCTTC. It encodes CAISEFTLGSSYNEQFF.

The chain employs TRBV28 and TRBJ1-1; D is unresolved. Germline values: CDR1 MDHEN, CDR2 SYDVKM. The length of the CDR3 is 13 residues. V was trimmed by 7 bases and J by 6 bases, leaving 15 bases between them. For the CDR3, the DNA is TGTGCCAGCATAGGCAGTCCAGAGGCTGAAGCTTTCTTT. Translation gives CASIGSPEAEAFF. The entire variable domain, with the rest obtained from reference TRBV28 and TRBJ1-1, is as follows: DVKVTQSSRYLVKRTGEKVFLECVQDMDHENMFWYRQDPGLGLRLIYFSYDVKMKEKGDIPEGYSVSREKKERFSLILESASTNQTSMYLCASIGSPEAEAFFGQGTRLTVV.

The chain employs TRBV2 and TRBJ1-1; 10 nucleotides align to TRBD1. Germline V gene lookup returns CDR1 SNHLY and CDR2 FYNNEI. V shed 10 bases and J 3 bases; nucleotides not matched to a gene: 17. The CDR3 is 17 residues long. CDR3 sequence: CATSPRGTGVGDTEAFF. The CDR3 nucleotides are TGTGCCACCTCCCCCCGAGGGACAGGGGTGGGGGACACTGAAGCTTTCTTT.

The chain joins TRBV6-6 to TRBJ1-4; TRBD1 might be the D (5 bases). CDR1 is MNHNY, CDR2 SVGAGI, per germline (reference sequence). The CDR3 totals 15 residues. V lost 4 bases and J 3 bases, leaving 12 bases between the germline ends. This chain's CDR3 is CASSSQGLANEKLFF. The CDR3, as DNA: TGTGCCAGCAGTTCGCAGGGTCTTGCTAATGAAAAACTGTTTTTT.

This clone was counted between two and nine times. The chain joins TRBV19 to TRBJ2-2; no clear D gene. Trimming removed 5 bases at V and 4 bases at J, with 11 bases between. Germline CDR1 LNHDA, CDR2 SQIVND (reference sequence). The CDR3 loop spans 14 amino acids. CDR3 amino acids: CASSLRGSTGELFF. As DNA, the CDR3 is TGTGCCAGTAGTTTGAGAGGTTCCACCGGGGAGCTGTTTTTT. The complete variable domain, with remaining parts taken from reference TRBV19 and TRBJ2-2, reads DGGITQSPKYLFRKEGQNVTLSCEQNLNHDAMYWYRQDPGQGLRLIYYSQIVNDFQKGDIAEGYSVSREKKESFPLTVTSAQKNPTAFYLCASSLRGSTGELFFGEGSRLTVL.

The chain recombines TRBV7-9 with TRBJ2-6, with TRBD1 matching over 8 bases. The germline V gene has CDR1 SEHNR and CDR2 FQNEAQ (reference sequence). The V and J ends lost 5 bases and 0 bases, in that order; junction bases with no gene match: 6. This CDR3 has 17 residues. The CDR3 coding sequence is TGTGCCAGCAGCCTGCGACAGGGGACCTCTGGGGCCAACGTCCTGACTTTC. Amino acids: CASSLRQGTSGANVLTF.

V and J are TRBV7-2 and TRBJ2-1; 7 nucleotides align to TRBD1. CDR3 length: 14 amino acids. Germline-derived CDR1 and CDR2 are SGHTA and FQGNSA. Unmatched junction bases numbered 10, after V lost 5 bases and J lost 9 bases. The CDR3 loop reads CASSRPLQGREQFF. CDR3 coding DNA: TGTGCCAGCAGCCGACCTCTACAGGGGCGTGAGCAGTTCTTC.

The chain employs TRBV6-1 and TRBJ2-1; 14 bases are shared with TRBD2. Germline CDR1 and CDR2: MNHNS and SASEGT. J lost 10 bases, V lost 3 bases, and 8 bases had no gene match. This CDR3 spans 16 amino acids. CDR3 sequence reads: CASSDPTSGGAEEQFF. DNA for the CDR3: TGTGCCAGCAGTGACCCGACTAGCGGGGGGGCCGAAGAGCAGTTCTTC.